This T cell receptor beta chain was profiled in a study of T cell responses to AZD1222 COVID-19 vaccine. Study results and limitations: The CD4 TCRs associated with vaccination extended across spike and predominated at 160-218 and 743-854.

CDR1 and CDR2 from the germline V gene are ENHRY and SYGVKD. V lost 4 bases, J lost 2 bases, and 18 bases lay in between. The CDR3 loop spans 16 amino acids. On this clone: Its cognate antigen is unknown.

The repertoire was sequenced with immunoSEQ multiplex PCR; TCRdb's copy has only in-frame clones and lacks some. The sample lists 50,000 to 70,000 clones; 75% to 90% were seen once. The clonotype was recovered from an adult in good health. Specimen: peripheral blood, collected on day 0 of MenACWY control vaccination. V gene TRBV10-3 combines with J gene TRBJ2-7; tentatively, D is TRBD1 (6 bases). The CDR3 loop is CAISGLDRSSTYEQYF. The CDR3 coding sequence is TGTGCCATCAGTGGACTCGACAGGAGTTCTACCTACGAGCAGTACTTC.